This TCR beta chain was captured by sequencing in a study of shared clonotypes between healthy human individuals (TCRdb year 2020). In terms of the full investigation: A couple of women and a few men aged 18 to 49 years were included in the cohort. For each donor, three plates each were used for CD4 naive and CD4 memory, two plates were used for CD8 naive, and one plate was used for CD8 memory. Blood TCR repertoires of a handful of healthy adults were deeply sequenced to estimate repertoire size and the extent of clonotype sharing between individuals. Libraries were prepared and TCR repertoires were sequenced by different laboratories using diverse techniques, in order to increase sequencing depth and limit assay-specific biases. Per donor, leukapheresis produced somewhere between about 0.8 and 9 billion PBMCs.

For this clone: Its antigen is still unknown. No clone much larger than this one lies a single base away; base qualities are absent.

Trimming accounts for 6 bases at V and 3 bases at J, while the number of junction bases matched to no gene is 0. Based on the germline V gene, the CDR1 and CDR2 sequences are MNHEY and SVGAGI. The CDR3 runs 13 amino acids, cysteine and phenylalanine included. Only the CDR3 part of the read is kept: 39 bases, read in frame from the first base. What the authors observed across the whole study: Compared with non-shared clonotypes, the clonotypes found in all four sorted-subset donors had higher generation probabilities. Rarefaction of sorted-subset datasets indicated incomplete sequencing despite the large sequencing depth. Sharing across a few donors was observed for approximately 4.6% of naive CD4, about 4% of naive CD8, 2% to 2.5% of memory CD4, and about 0.4% of memory CD8 clonotypes. Because the study included a small number of donors, the genetic and exposure-history diversity represented was limited. Estimated clonotype richness was generally larger for naive than for memory subsets. Sampling was restricted to blood, and TCR repertoires in tissue are likely to differ from TCR repertoires in blood. Pairwise subsampling led to the expectation that sequencing depth would affect the degree of clonotype sharing among donors.

Using the deep immunoSEQ assay, multiplex PCR amplified TCR CDR3 regions from genomic DNA. Extracted genomic DNA from each cell subset was spread evenly across all wells of several immunoSEQ 96-well plates, with each plate serving as a replicate. For sorted subsets, roughly 200 ng of genomic DNA, equivalent to tens of thousands of T cell genomes, went into each replicate PCR. Purified libraries were quantified with a Qubit 3.0 fluorometer, sized on a Bioanalyzer 2100, and re-quantified with the KAPA Library Quantification kit. Every immunoSEQ 96-well plate was sequenced on a dedicated single-read 150-cycle Illumina NextSeq 550 flow cell. In the paper's pipeline: The immunoSEQ output contained only junctional sequences without quality scores, so filtering could not match that applied to full-length reads. Sequences were annotated with PyIR, a Python wrapper for IgBLAST v1.9, and V/J genes and CDR3 were assigned using IMGT germline references. Reads were removed for weak V/J assignments (E-value above 1e-6), missing CDR3, stop codons, out-of-frame junctions, or ambiguous translated residues. V3J clonotypes were defined by identical inferred V gene, J gene, and CDR3 amino acid sequence. Percentage overlap between repertoires was computed as shared unique clonotypes divided by the size of the smaller repertoire. RTK rarefaction, the Chao1 estimator, and Recon v2.1 estimates of unobserved clonotypes were used to assess repertoire richness. For all TCRbeta clonotypes obtained by the gDNA method from several donors, generation probabilities were computed with OLGA. TCRdb provides this immuneACCESS table in a form limited to in-frame rearrangements. Some clones are lacking; in checked studies, under half of them reflect an unresolved V gene, and why the rest are absent is not known. That table is the source of V, J and clone size, and D and trimming were worked out from the DNA. This sample comprises roughly 2.5 million clones, approximately 90% of them detected only once. The ten largest clones take up over 0.12% of the sample.

Healthy HIV-negative adults with no recently reported acute infections or vaccinations were included as donors. Every donor was a Caucasian adult residing in Nashville, Tennessee, USA. Magnetic negative selection was used to enrich CD4+ T cells, after which naive cells were positively selected on CD45RA and the negative fraction became the memory subset. Blood was collected by leukapheresis, and PBMCs were isolated by Ficoll-Histopaque density gradient centrifugation and then cryopreserved in liquid nitrogen vapor phase. Analytical flow cytometry was used to check the purity and quantity of every magnetically sorted T cell population. Genomic DNA was isolated from every sorted fraction and measured by UV absorbance on a Nanodrop 2000c.

The clonotype originates from a man younger than 35 in good health. Sample: naive CD4+ T cells sorted from blood. Read against the paper, the sample's cell subset or site label means: CD45RA+ positively selected. The V gene is TRBV6-5 and the J gene is TRBJ2-3, with 10 bases matching TRBD2. The CDR3 region reads CASRTSGTDTQYF. The nucleotide sequence is given as TGTGCCAGCAGGACTAGCGGGACAGATACGCAGTATTTT.